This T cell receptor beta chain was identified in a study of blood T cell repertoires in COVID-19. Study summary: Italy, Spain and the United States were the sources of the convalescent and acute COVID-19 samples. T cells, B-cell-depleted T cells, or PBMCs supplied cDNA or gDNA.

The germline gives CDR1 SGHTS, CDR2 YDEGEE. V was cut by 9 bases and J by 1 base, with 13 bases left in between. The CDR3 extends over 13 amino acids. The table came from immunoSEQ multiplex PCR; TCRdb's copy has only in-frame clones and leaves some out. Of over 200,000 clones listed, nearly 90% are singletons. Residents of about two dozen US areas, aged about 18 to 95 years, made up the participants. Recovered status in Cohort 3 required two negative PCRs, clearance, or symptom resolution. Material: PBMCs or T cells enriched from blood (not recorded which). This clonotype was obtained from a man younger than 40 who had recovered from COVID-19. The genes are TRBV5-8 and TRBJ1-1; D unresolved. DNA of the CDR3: TGTGCCACCTCAACGGTCTCGAACACTGAAGCTTTCTTT. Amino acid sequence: CATSTVSNTEAFF.